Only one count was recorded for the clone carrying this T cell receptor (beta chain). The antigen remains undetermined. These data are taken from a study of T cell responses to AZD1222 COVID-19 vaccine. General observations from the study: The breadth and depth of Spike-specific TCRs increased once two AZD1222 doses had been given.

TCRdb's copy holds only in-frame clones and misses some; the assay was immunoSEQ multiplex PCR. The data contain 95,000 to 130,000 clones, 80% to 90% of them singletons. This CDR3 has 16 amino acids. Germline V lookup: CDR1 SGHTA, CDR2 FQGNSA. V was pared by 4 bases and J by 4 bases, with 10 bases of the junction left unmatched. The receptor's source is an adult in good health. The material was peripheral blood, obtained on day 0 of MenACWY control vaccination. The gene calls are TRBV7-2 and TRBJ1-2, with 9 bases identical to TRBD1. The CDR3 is CASSSTSTGGGYGYTF. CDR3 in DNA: TGTGCCAGCAGCTCGACCTCGACAGGGGGTGGCTATGGCTACACCTTC.